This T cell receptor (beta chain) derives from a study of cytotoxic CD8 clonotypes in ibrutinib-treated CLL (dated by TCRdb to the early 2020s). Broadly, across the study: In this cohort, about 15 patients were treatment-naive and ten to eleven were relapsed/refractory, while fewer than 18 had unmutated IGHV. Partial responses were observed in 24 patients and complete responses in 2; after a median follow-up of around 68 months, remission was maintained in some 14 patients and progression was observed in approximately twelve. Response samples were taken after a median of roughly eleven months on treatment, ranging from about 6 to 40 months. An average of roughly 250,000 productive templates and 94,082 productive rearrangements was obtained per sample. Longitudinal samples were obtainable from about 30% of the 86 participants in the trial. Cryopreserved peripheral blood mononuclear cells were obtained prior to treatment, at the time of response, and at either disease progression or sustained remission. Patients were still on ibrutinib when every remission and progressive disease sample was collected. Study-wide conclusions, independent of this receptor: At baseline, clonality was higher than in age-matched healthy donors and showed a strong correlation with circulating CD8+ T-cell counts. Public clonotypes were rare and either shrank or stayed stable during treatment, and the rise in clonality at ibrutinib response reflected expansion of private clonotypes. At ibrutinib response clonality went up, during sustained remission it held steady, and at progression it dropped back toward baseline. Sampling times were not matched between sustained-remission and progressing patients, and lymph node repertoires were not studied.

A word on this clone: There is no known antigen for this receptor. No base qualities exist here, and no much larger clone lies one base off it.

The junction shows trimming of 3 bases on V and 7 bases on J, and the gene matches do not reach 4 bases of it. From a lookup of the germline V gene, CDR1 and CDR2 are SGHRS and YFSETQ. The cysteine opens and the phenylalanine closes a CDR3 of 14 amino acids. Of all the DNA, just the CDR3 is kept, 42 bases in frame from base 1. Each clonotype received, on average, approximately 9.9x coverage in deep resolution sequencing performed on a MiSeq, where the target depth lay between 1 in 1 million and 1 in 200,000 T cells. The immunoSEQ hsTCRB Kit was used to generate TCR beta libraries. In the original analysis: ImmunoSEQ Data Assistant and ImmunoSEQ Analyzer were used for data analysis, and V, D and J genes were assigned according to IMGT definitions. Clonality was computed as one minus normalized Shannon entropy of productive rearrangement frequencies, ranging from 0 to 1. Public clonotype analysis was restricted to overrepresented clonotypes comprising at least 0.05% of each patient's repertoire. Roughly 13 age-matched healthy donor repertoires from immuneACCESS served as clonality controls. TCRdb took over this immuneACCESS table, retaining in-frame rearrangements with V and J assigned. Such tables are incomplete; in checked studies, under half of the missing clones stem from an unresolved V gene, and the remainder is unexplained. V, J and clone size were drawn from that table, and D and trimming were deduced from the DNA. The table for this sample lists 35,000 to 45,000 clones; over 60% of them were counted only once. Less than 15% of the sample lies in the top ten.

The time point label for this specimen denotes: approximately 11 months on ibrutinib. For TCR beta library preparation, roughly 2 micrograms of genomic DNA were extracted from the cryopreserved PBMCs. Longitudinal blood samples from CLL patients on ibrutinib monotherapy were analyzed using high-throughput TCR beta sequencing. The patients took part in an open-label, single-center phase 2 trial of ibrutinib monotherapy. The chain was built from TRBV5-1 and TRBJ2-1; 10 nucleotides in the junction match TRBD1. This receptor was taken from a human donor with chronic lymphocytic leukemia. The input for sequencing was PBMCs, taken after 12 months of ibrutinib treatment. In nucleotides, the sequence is TGCGCCAGCAGCTGGGGACAGGGGAGGAATGAGCAGTTCTTC. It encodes CASSWGQGRNEQFF.